The 30 T cell receptor beta chains presented below share a single source sample, sequenced in a study of pediatric ulcerative colitis. The rectum was sampled with one to two pinch biopsies at colonoscopy. Data came from immunoSEQ multiplex PCR; TCRdb stores just in-frame clones and leaves some out. The repertoire has 40,000 to 55,000 clones, over 70% of them found once; the top ten carry less than 4.5%. The sequencing sample was made of gut tissue. All receptors come from a girl aged 5-17 years with moderate ulcerative colitis.

The chain combines TRBV29-1 with TRBJ1-2, with a tentative D call TRBD1 (6 bases). The V and J ends lost 7 bases and 6 bases respectively, with 12 bases between them. The CDR3 totals 11 residues. Per the germline V gene, CDR1 is SQVTM and CDR2 is ANQGSEA. The CDR3 is CSAWDTDGYTF. For the CDR3, the DNA is TGCAGCGCATGGGACACGGATGGCTACACCTTC.

The sample holds one count of this clone. V gene TRBV4-2 combines with J gene TRBJ2-3; D might be TRBD2 (6 bases). Deletions cut 7 bases from V and 0 bases from J, with 11 bases between. Germline-derived CDR1 and CDR2 are LGHNA and YNFKEQ. The CDR3 extends over 14 amino acids. The CDR3 region is CASTTGTSTDTQYF. CDR3 DNA sequence: TGTGCCAGCACCACCGGGACTAGCACAGATACGCAGTATTTT.

The chain links TRBV4-1 to TRBJ2-5; D is perhaps TRBD2 (6 bases). CDR1 is MGHRA, CDR2 YSYEKL, per germline. The CDR3 consists of 13 residues. The V end lost 4 bases, the J end lost 1 base, and 7 bases lay between the germline ends. The CDR3 region is CASSRDFQETQYF. The CDR3 nucleotides read TGCGCCAGCAGCCGGGACTTCCAAGAGACCCAGTACTTC.

This clone has only a few counts. The chain combines TRBV5-1 with TRBJ1-1; D unresolved. The CDR3 has 14 residues. V was trimmed by 1 base and J by 1 base, leaving 8 bases between them. Germline values: CDR1 SGHRS, CDR2 YFSETQ. CDR3 loop: CASSLMPENTEAFF. In nucleotides, the CDR3 is TGCGCCAGCAGCTTGATGCCGGAGAACACTGAAGCTTTCTTT.

CDR3 sequence reads: CASSEDGSYSDTQYF. The CDR3 DNA is TGTGCCAGCAGTGAAGACGGGAGCTACTCAGATACGCAGTATTTT. This chain connects TRBV2 to TRBJ2-3; D perhaps matches TRBD2 (6 bases). Germline assignment: CDR1 SNHLY and CDR2 FYNNEI. Deletions cut 1 base from V and 4 bases from J, with 12 bases between. The CDR3 sequence is 15 residues long.

This chain joins TRBV29-1 and TRBJ1-1, with TRBD1 as a possible D gene (5 bases). This CDR3 is 13 amino acids long. Germline V gives CDR1 SQVTM, CDR2 ANQGSEA. Trimming took 3 bases from V and 4 from J, leaving 12 bases between them. CDR3 coding DNA: TGCAGCGTTGATAAGGGGAGGGGCACTGAAGCTTTCTTT. Protein sequence: CSVDKGRGTEAFF.

The chain couples TRBV11-2 to TRBJ1-3; 10 nucleotides align to TRBD1. The CDR3 has 16 amino acids. V lost 6 bases to trimming and J lost 1 base; unmatched junction nucleotides: 6. Germline V gene lookup returns CDR1 SGHAT and CDR2 FQNNGV. The CDR3 region is CASRPGTGVSGNTIYF. The CDR3 DNA sequence: TGTGCCAGCAGACCCGGGACAGGGGTATCTGGAAACACCATATATTTT.

This clone was seen a handful of times. V and J are TRBV9 and TRBJ1-2; TRBD1 aligns across 10 bases. Germline-derived CDR1 and CDR2 are SGDLS and YYNGEE. V lost 3 bases to trimming and J lost 8 bases; unmatched junction nucleotides: 13. The CDR3 spans 16 residues. The CDR3 DNA is TGTGCCAGCAGCGACGGTGGACAGGGGGTAATTAGGGGCTACACCTTC. Translating gives CASSDGGQGVIRGYTF. The full variable domain, its missing parts supplied by reference TRBV9 and TRBJ1-2, is DSGVTQTPKHLITATGQRVTLRCSPRSGDLSVYWYQQSLDQGLQFLIQYYNGEERAKGNILERFSAQQFPDLHSELNLSSLELGDSALYFCASSDGGQGVIRGYTFGSGTRLTVV.

This sequence joins TRBV5-1 and TRBJ2-7, with no clear D. This CDR3 has 12 residues. Germline values: CDR1 SGHRS, CDR2 YFSETQ. V was clipped by 0 bases and J by 4 bases, with 5 bases between them. The chain's CDR3 is CASSLVGYEQYF. CDR3 DNA sequence: TGCGCCAGCAGCTTGGTAGGTTACGAGCAGTACTTC. The whole variable domain, filled in from reference TRBV5-1 and TRBJ2-7, reads KAGVTQTPRYLIKTRGQQVTLSCSPISGHRSVSWYQQTPGQGLQFLFEYFSETQRNKGNFPGRFSGRQFSNSRSEMNVSTLELGDSALYLCASSLVGYEQYFGPGTRLTVT.

V gene TRBV5-1 combines with J gene TRBJ2-1; D uncertain. V was shortened by 3 bases and J by 9 bases, with 10 bases between the two germline ends. This CDR3 is built from 12 residues. Germline CDR1 and CDR2: SGHRS and YFSETQ. CDR3 DNA: TGCGCCAGCAGCTACGTAGAGTTTGAGCAGTTCTTC. Its translation: CASSYVEFEQFF.

The rearrangement joins TRBV5-1 to TRBJ2-3; the D gene is possibly TRBD1 (6 bases). V was clipped by 5 bases and J by 2 bases, with 9 bases between them. Germline CDR1 is SGHRS and CDR2 is YFSETQ. This CDR3 spans 13 amino acids. The CDR3: CASRTGSTDTQYF. In DNA form, the CDR3 reads TGCGCCAGCAGGACAGGATCCACAGATACGCAGTATTTT. Based on the CDR3 plus reference TRBV5-1 and TRBJ2-3, the full variable domain is KAGVTQTPRYLIKTRGQQVTLSCSPISGHRSVSWYQQTPGQGLQFLFEYFSETQRNKGNFPGRFSGRQFSNSRSEMNVSTLELGDSALYLCASRTGSTDTQYFGPGTRLTVL.

This clone has a single count. The chain carries TRBV21-1 and TRBJ1-4; whether TRBD1, the table's D call, matches the DNA was not checked. TRBV21-1 is classified as a pseudogene. This CDR3 has 13 residues. CDR3 nucleotides: TGTGCCACCACTGGACAGGGGAGGGAAAAACTGTTTTTT. Translated, it gives CATTGQGREKLFF.

The chain has TRBV11-2 and TRBJ2-7; D is unresolved. Per germline, CDR1 SGHAT and CDR2 FQNNGV. V gave up 5 bases and J gave up 3 bases, with 17 bases separating them. CDR3 length: 15 amino acids. The CDR3: CASSRDILGYYEQYF. The CDR3 bases are TGTGCCAGCAGCCGAGACATCCTCGGATACTACGAGCAGTACTTC. The full variable domain, rest sourced from reference TRBV11-2 and TRBJ2-7, is EAGVAQSPRYKIIEKRQSVAFWCNPISGHATLYWYQQILGQGPKLLIQFQNNGVVDDSQLPKDRFSAERLKGVDSTLKIQPAKLEDSAVYLCASSRDILGYYEQYFGPGTRLTVT.

V usage is TRBV4-3 and J usage is TRBJ2-1; D call uncertain. Germline assignment: CDR1 LGHNA and CDR2 YSLEER. The CDR3 length is 15 residues. V shed 0 bases and J shed 4 bases, with 10 bases lying between them. The chain's CDR3 is CASSQDSRGYNEQFF. The CDR3 nucleotides are TGCGCCAGCAGCCAAGATTCTAGAGGATACAATGAGCAGTTCTTC.

CDR3: CASSISTGGKTQYF. The CDR3 nucleotides are TGTGCCAGTAGTATTTCGACAGGGGGTAAGACCCAGTACTTC. J is TRBJ2-5 and V is TRBV19, with 9 bases matching TRBD1. The CDR3 is 14 residues long. Germline loops: CDR1 LNHDA, CDR2 SQIVND (reference sequence). With 3 bases clipped from V and 6 bases from J, the junction kept 5 bases outside the gene matches.

The chain joins TRBV7-9 to TRBJ2-3, with 11 bases that match TRBD2. V lost 5 bases to trimming and J lost 4 bases; unmatched junction nucleotides: 8. CDR3 length equals 16 residues. Germline values: CDR1 SEHNR, CDR2 FQNEAQ (reference sequence). The CDR3 sequence is CASSPIAGGRSDTQYF. The DNA of the CDR3 is TGTGCCAGCAGCCCCATAGCGGGGGGGCGATCAGATACGCAGTATTTT.

The chain recombines TRBV30 with TRBJ1-1; 8 positions agree with TRBD1. The CDR3 spans 14 residues. Germline trimming cut 2 bases from V and 3 bases from J; bases unmatched to any gene: 5. CDR1 and CDR2 from the germline V gene are GTSNPN and SVGIG (reference sequence). DNA for the CDR3: TGTGCCTGGAGTTCCGGGACAGGCGACACTGAAGCTTTCTTT. Amino acids: CAWSSGTGDTEAFF.

Only one count was recorded for this clone. The chain recombines TRBV5-8 with TRBJ2-7; TRBD2 agrees at 14 bases. Germline V gene data show CDR1 as SGHTS and CDR2 as YDEGEE. The CDR3 runs 18 residues. J gave up 0 bases and V 1 base, and 6 bases lay outside the gene matches. Here the CDR3 reads CASSLFRGLAGDSYEQYF. The CDR3 DNA is TGTGCCAGCAGCTTGTTCAGGGGACTAGCGGGGGACTCCTACGAGCAGTACTTC.

This sequence joins TRBV27 and TRBJ1-5; 7 nucleotides agree with TRBD1. Germline-derived CDR1 and CDR2 are MNHEY and SMNVEV (reference sequence). The length of the CDR3 is 13 residues. After removal of 6 bases from V and 4 bases from J, the junction contained 3 bases not matched to a gene. In DNA form, the CDR3 reads TGTGCCAGCAGCTTACAGGGGAATCAGCCCCAGCATTTT. It specifies CASSLQGNQPQHF.

J is TRBJ1-2 and V is TRBV5-4; TRBD1 is a possible D gene (5 bases). Between the trimmed V and J ends, which lost 4 bases and 2 bases, there was a span of 15 bases. Germline V gene lookup returns CDR1 SGHNT and CDR2 YYREEE (reference sequence). The CDR3 is made up of 15 amino acids. The CDR3 DNA reads TGTGCCAGCAGCCTCCGGGACCTTACAAACTATGGCTACACCTTC. Translating gives CASSLRDLTNYGYTF.

The gene calls are TRBV10-3 and TRBJ2-5; the match to TRBD1 covers 7 bases. The germline V gene has CDR1 ENHRY and CDR2 SYGVKD. The V gene end was trimmed by 0 bases and the J gene end by 5 bases; junction bases not matched to a gene: 9. The CDR3 spans 16 residues. In nucleotides, the CDR3 is TGTGCCATCAGTGAGTCCTCGGGTCGAGGGGGCGAGACCCAGTACTTC. Its protein product is CAISESSGRGGETQYF.

Written as DNA, the CDR3 is TGTGCCAGCAGCTGGAAACCCGGGACAGGGGATGCGGAGACCCAGTACTTC. Encoded protein: CASSWKPGTGDAETQYF. The chain links TRBV5-6 to TRBJ2-5; TRBD1 matches 10 bases. The germline gives CDR1 SGHDT, CDR2 YYEEEE. V lost 3 bases and J lost 5; bases outside the gene matches: 13. This CDR3 comprises 17 residues.

V is TRBV6-5 and J is TRBJ1-2; 7 bases align to TRBD1. The junction had 7 bases not matched to a gene; V was cut back by 2 bases and J by 4 bases. This CDR3 has 15 residues. From germline, CDR1 is MNHEY and CDR2 SVGAGI. CDR3 sequence reads: CASSYQETGFYGYTF. The CDR3 DNA is TGTGCCAGCAGTTACCAAGAGACAGGGTTCTATGGCTACACCTTC.

The genes are TRBV14 and TRBJ1-1; the match to TRBD1 covers 8 bases. Germline trimming cut 2 bases from V and 8 bases from J; bases unmatched to any gene: 13. Germline CDR1 SGHDN, CDR2 FVKESK. This CDR3 contains 16 residues. The CDR3 here is CASSQKGVVRQGEAFF. CDR3 nucleotides: TGTGCCAGCAGCCAAAAGGGGGTCGTGAGACAGGGGGAAGCTTTCTTT.

The chain uses TRBV29-1 and TRBJ1-2; no reliable D call. The CDR3 covers 13 residues. Trimming pared 4 bases from V and 8 bases from J, leaving 17 bases between. Germline V gives CDR1 SQVTM, CDR2 ANQGSEA. Written as DNA, the CDR3 is TGCAGCGTTGTAGGCAGCCGCTCAGAGGGCTACACCTTC. The encoded protein is CSVVGSRSEGYTF.

J is TRBJ2-7 and V is TRBV28, with 8 bases fitting TRBD1. The CDR3 is made up of 15 amino acids. The V gene's germline CDR1 is MDHEN and CDR2 SYDVKM. J lost 0 bases, V lost 4 bases, and 5 bases had no gene match. CDR3 nucleotides: TGTGCCAGCAGTTATCTGGACAGGGCCTCCTACGAGCAGTACTTC. Its translation: CASSYLDRASYEQYF.

Only one count was recorded for this clone. The J gene is TRBJ2-3, the V gene TRBV7-2; no clear D gene. This CDR3 is built from 15 residues. Germline assignment: CDR1 SGHTA and CDR2 FQGNSA. Between the trimmed V and J ends, which lost 3 bases and 2 bases, there was a span of 12 bases. CDR3 coding DNA: TGTGCCAGCAGCTTCGGCGGAAGGTACACAGATACGCAGTATTTT. As protein: CASSFGGRYTDTQYF.

The chain combines TRBV6-6 with TRBJ1-1; TRBD1 might be the D (5 bases). CDR3 size: 13 residues. Germline-derived CDR1 and CDR2 are MNHNY and SVGAGI (reference sequence). Trimming took 6 bases from V and 1 from J, leaving 9 bases between them. The CDR3 is CASSNDRNTEAFF. The CDR3 coding sequence is TGTGCCAGCAGCAACGACAGGAACACTGAAGCTTTCTTT.

In this sample, this clone turned up once. The genes are TRBV5-1 and TRBJ2-2; 7 positions agree with TRBD2. CDR3 size: 13 residues. The V and J ends lost 6 bases and 3 bases, in that order; junction bases with no gene match: 2. Germline lookup yields CDR1 SGHRS and CDR2 YFSETQ. This CDR3 is CASKRGDTGELFF. DNA for the CDR3: TGCGCCAGCAAACGGGGGGACACCGGGGAGCTGTTTTTT.

The chain has TRBV7-9 and TRBJ2-7; TRBD1 aligns across 8 bases. Germline assignment: CDR1 SEHNR and CDR2 FQNEAQ (reference sequence). The CDR3 has 14 residues. The J segment lost 2 bases and the V segment lost 5 bases, leaving 5 bases of the junction unmatched. The CDR3 reads CASSLQGDAYEQYF. CDR3 DNA sequence: TGTGCCAGCAGCCTACAGGGGGACGCCTACGAGCAGTACTTC. Full variable domain (remainder filled in from reference TRBV7-9 and TRBJ2-7): DTGVSQNPRHKITKRGQNVTFRCDPISEHNRLYWYRQTLGQGPEFLTYFQNEAQLEKSRLLSDRFSAERPKGSFSTLEIQRTEQGDSAMYLCASSLQGDAYEQYFGPGTRLTVT.